This T cell receptor (beta chain) was recorded in a study of blood T cell repertoires in COVID-19. Study details: Samples of COVID-19 (acute and convalescent) were obtained from the United States, Italy and Spain. Sample material is recorded as cDNA or gDNA derived from T cells, B-cell-depleted T cells, or PBMCs.

The V gene's germline CDR1 is SGHRS and CDR2 YFSETQ. The CDR3 is made up of 14 amino acids. Trimming took off 2 bases at V and 3 bases at J, with 9 bases between the two ends. In the original processing: Nucleated cell number was recorded as an estimate derived from reference gene primer amplification. Libraries were prepared by immunoSEQ multiplex PCR; TCRdb keeps only in-frame clonotypes and omits some of them. For V, J and clone size, that table is used; D and trimming come from the DNA. Among over 100,000 clones listed, 85% to 90% were seen once. The chain employs TRBV5-1 and TRBJ2-1; D is undetermined. Source material: peripheral blood. This TCR was sampled from a man at least 80 years old with acute or convalescent COVID-19. The CDR3 here is CASSLPTDYNEQFF. The CDR3 DNA follows: TGCGCCAGCAGCTTACCAACAGACTACAATGAGCAGTTCTTC.